Sequencing of this T cell receptor beta chain was carried out in a study of blood T cells in healthy people across ages. The CDR3 contains 11 residues. The V gene's germline CDR1 is SQVTM and CDR2 ANQGSEA. Trimming pared 8 bases from V and 2 bases from J, leaving 7 bases between. A second 7 to 11 cycle PCR used barcoded and J-beta primers. TCRdb ran MiXCR on the 5' RACE reads and lists one entry per CDR3 protein. The sample has 800,000 or so distinct CDR3 sequences; roughly 60% are singletons. The sequence was obtained from a man aged 25-45 years in good health. The sample taken for sequencing was blood. The genes are TRBV29-1 and TRBJ2-1; D uncertain. CDR3: CSSRAYNEQFF. The CDR3 DNA follows: TGCAGCAGCCGGGCCTACAATGAGCAGTTCTTC.